What follows describes a single TCR beta chain. This specimen comes from a study of blood T cell repertoires in COVID-19. The CDR3 contains 14 residues. V lost 4 bases to trimming and J lost 5 bases; unmatched junction nucleotides: 5. CDR1 LNHDA and CDR2 SQIVND come from the germline V gene (reference sequence). Original handling: Reference gene primer amplification yielded estimated nucleated cell counts. The repertoire was sequenced with immunoSEQ multiplex PCR; TCRdb's copy has only in-frame clones and lacks some. D and trimming come from the DNA, and the V and J calls and clone size come from that table. The sample lists approximately 200,000 clones, approximately 90% seen once, with 1.7% in the top ten.

Sequences were obtained from peripheral blood. This chain joins TRBV19 and TRBJ2-3, with 8 nucleotides matching TRBD1. This receptor was taken from a man between 65 and 79 years old with acute or convalescent COVID-19. The CDR3 loop reads CASSTGGAGDTQYF. The CDR3 DNA sequence: TGTGCCAGTAGTACAGGGGGCGCGGGAGATACGCAGTATTTT.